This T cell receptor beta chain was identified during a study of post-analysis software for immune sequencing data. Study-wide context: Courses of disease covered relapsing-remitting, secondary progressive and progressive-relapsing multiple sclerosis. Study-level findings and limits: About 5 TRBV segments (TRBV5-6, TRBV5-1 and TRBV20-1 among them) occurred more frequently in patients than in controls. Normalized Chao1 diversity in multiple sclerosis patients fell significantly below that of controls. Same-batch samples co-clustered strongly by F measure.

Germline assignment: CDR1 SNHLY and CDR2 FYNNEI. The CDR3 extends over 16 amino acids. V shed 3 bases and J shed 0 bases, with 13 bases lying between them. cDNA libraries for TCR beta contained unique molecular identifiers. The authors obtained 500,000 to 600,000 cDNA molecules from roughly 1 to 10 million T cells. From the PCR reads, TCRdb called clonotypes with MiXCR, one entry per CDR3 protein. The data hold hundreds of thousands of distinct CDR3 sequences, with around 40% observed a single time. This clonotype was picked up a small number of times. Its target is unknown. The chain couples TRBV2 to TRBJ2-3; maybe TRBD2 (5 bases). The sample was blood. The receptor was isolated from a girl between 5 and 17 years old with multiple sclerosis. The CDR3, as DNA: TGTGCCAGCAGTGAGAGGGCAGCTCTCAGCACAGATACGCAGTATTTT. This codes for CASSERAALSTDTQYF. The full variable domain, completed using reference TRBV2 and TRBJ2-3, is EPEVTQTPSHQVTQMGQEVILRCVPISNHLYFYWYRQILGQKVEFLVSFYNNEISEKSEIFDDQFSVERPDGSNFTLKIRSTKLEDSAMYFCASSERAALSTDTQYFGPGTRLTVL.